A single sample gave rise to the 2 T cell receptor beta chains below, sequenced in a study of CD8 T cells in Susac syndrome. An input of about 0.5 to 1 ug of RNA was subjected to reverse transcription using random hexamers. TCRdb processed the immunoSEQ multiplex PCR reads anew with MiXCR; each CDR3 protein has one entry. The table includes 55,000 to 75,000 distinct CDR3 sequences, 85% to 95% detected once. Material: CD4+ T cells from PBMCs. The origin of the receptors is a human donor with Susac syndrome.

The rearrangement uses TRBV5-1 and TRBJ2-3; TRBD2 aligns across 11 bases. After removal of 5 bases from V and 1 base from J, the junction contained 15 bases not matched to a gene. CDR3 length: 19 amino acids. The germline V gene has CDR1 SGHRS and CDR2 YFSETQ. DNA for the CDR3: TGCGCCAGCAGTCGTTCGCGACCGGGACTAGCGGAGGGCACAGATACGCAGTATTTT. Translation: CASSRSRPGLAEGTDTQYF.

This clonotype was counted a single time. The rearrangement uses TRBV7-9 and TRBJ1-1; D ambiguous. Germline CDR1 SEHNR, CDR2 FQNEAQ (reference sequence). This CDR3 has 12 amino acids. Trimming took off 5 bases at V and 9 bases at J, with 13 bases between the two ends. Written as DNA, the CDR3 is TGTGCCAGCAGCCGACGGTCGTCCCAAGCTTTCTTT. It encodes CASSRRSSQAFF.